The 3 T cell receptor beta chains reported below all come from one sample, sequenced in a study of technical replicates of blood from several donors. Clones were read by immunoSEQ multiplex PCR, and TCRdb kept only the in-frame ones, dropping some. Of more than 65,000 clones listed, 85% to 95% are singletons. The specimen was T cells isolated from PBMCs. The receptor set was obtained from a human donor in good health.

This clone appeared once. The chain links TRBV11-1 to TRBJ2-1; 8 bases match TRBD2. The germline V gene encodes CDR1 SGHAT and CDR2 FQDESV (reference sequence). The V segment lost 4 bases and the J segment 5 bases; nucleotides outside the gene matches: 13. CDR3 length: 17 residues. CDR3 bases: TGTGCCAGCAGCTATTTGGTTGGGCGGGAGGACGACAATGAGCAGTTCTTC. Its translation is CASSYLVGREDDNEQFF.

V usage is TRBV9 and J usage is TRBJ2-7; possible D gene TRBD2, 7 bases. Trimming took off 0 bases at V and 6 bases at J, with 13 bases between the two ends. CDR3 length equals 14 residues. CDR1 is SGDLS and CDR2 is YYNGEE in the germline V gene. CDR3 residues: CASSVVEGGGEQYF. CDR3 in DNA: TGTGCCAGCAGCGTAGTGGAGGGGGGGGGCGAGCAGTACTTC.

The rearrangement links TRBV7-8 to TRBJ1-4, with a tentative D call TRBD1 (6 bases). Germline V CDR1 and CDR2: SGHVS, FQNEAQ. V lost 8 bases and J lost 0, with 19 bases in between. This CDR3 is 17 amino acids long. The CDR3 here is CASGDQWSGATNEKLFF. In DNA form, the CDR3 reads TGTGCCAGCGGAGATCAATGGTCAGGGGCAACTAATGAAAAACTGTTTTTT.